This T cell receptor beta chain derives from a study of blood T cells in healthy people across ages (dated by TCRdb to between 2014 and 2017). Study-level background: Template switching captured roughly one uniquely barcoded TCR beta cDNA molecule per two T cells in model experiments. Age-related changes in TCR beta repertoire diversity were measured in the study by deep sequencing normalized with unique cDNA molecular identifiers. The donors were divided into four age groups: young (average approximately 17 years), middle-aged (about 40), aged (approximately 64) and long-lived (approximately 74). To avoid experimental bias, donors of different ages were randomly spread across the sequencing lanes. Using the same blood draw, the study looked at two additional independent replicas of 1 million unique cDNA reads for two donors, one aged 18 to 30 and the other aged 80 or older.

Library method: 5' RACE. Sequencing relied on an Illumina HiSeq 2500. The second PCR ran for roughly 6 to 11 cycles and used a J-beta primer mix along with a sample-barcoded 5' primer. Each TCR beta cDNA molecule received a unique molecular identifier from a template-switch 5' adaptor carrying 12 random nucleotides. Each sample yielded at least 3 million CDR3-containing paired-end reads. All of the RNA was converted into first-strand cDNA using the Mint cDNA synthesis kit, with a TRBC-specific oligonucleotide serving as the primer. After uracil-DNA glycosylase treatment, a first 18-cycle PCR used universal primers M1SS and BC2_uni_R on all cDNA. In the paper's pipeline: For normalization, 1 million high-quality reads were randomly selected from each sample, with every read carrying a distinct molecular identifier. Instead of being binned into consensus sequences, reads that shared molecular identifiers were thrown out. CDR3 identification, clonotype clustering and error correction used MiTCR with a Q25 quality threshold and the strictest error-elimination algorithm. Lower-bound total TCR beta diversity was estimated with a nonparametric unseen species model using Euler transformation. The public reads were reanalyzed by TCRdb: fastp trimming at Q25, MiXCR alignment, in-frame beta chains only. Records with the same CDR3 protein are collapsed into one entry carrying the most frequent genes and DNA. Clone size and V and J calls follow TCRdb, not the original study. The sample table shows hundreds of thousands of distinct CDR3 sequences, and roughly 47% are seen once. 20% to 25% of the sample belongs to the ten largest clones.

The paper's findings and limits, for the study overall: Estimates of total diversity from one million sequenced T cells were regarded as lower bounds and underestimates. The CMV infection status of donors was not known, potentially confounding age-related changes in expanded clonotypes. The long-lived group showed more naive CD4+ T cells, fewer expanded clones and increased TCR diversity than the aged group, suggesting age selection. Observed TCR beta diversity per million T cells fell roughly linearly with age, and a significant reduction was already apparent by age about 43. Because profiling used bulk unsorted PBMCs, naive and antigen-experienced compartments could not be compared conclusively. Observed TCR beta diversity correlated strongly with the percentage of naive T cells measured by flow cytometry.

The CDR3, cysteine through phenylalanine, is 15 amino acids long. CDR3 DNA is the only sequence kept; it has 45 bases, read in frame from the first base. At the junction V is shortened by 4 bases and J by 8 bases; bases outside the gene matches: 6. For CDR1 and CDR2, the germline V gene lists SGHDN and FVKESK. Turning to this clonotype: Its recognized antigen is unknown. Base qualities were left out, and no much larger clone turns up one base away.

The donors were a few dozen Caucasian individuals from Russia, aged roughly 6 to 100 years, who were systemically healthy. About 9.1 milliliters of peripheral blood were collected from each donor into EDTA-treated Vacutainer tubes. Ficoll-Paque density-gradient centrifugation was used to isolate PBMCs, with at least 7 million obtained per sample. Trizol reagent was used to extract total RNA from PBMCs, with at least 5 micrograms per sample. The percentages of naive CD45RAhigh/CD27high T cells were determined by flow cytometry on a PBMC aliquot from every donor. Sequencing was performed on blood. The source of this sequence is a woman between 55 and 75 years old in good health. The V and J segments used are TRBV14 and TRBJ2-1; 12 middle bases align to TRBD2. The CDR3 protein is CASSPLAGGVDEQFF. The base sequence is TGTGCCAGCAGCCCACTAGCGGGGGGCGTCGATGAGCAGTTCTTC. Reference TRBV14 and TRBJ2-1 proteins supply the regions before and after the CDR3; the full variable domain is: EAGVTQFPSHSVIEKGQTVTLRCDPISGHDNLYWYRRVMGKEIKFLLHFVKESKQDESGMPNNRFLAERTGGTYSTLKVQPAELEDSGVYFCASSPLAGGVDEQFFGPGTRLTVL.